This T cell receptor (beta chain) was recorded in a study of CD8+ T cells in alopecia areata. Germline CDR1 MNHNY, CDR2 SVGAGI (reference sequence). The length of the CDR3 is 14 residues. Trimming took 5 bases from V and 8 from J; bases not matched to a gene: 7. Specified treatment: oral pan-JAK inhibitor, 5-10 mg twice daily. Peripheral blood and lesional scalp punch biopsies came from alopecia areata patients. PBMCs were stained for CD3, CD4 and CD8, and CD4+ and CD8+ T cells were sorted. It was cDNA, reverse transcribed from extracted RNA, that served as the sequencing template. Sequenced by immunoSEQ multiplex PCR; TCRdb stores in-frame clones only, minus some. The sample includes 160,000 or so clones, roughly 50% of them seen just once. This clone has just a few counts.

V usage is TRBV6-6 and J usage is TRBJ1-4; 8 bases are shared with TRBD1. The receptor was isolated from a human donor with alopecia areata. Sequenced material: CD4+ T cells sorted from blood, taken between weeks 55 and 65, from a patient treated with tofacitinib. The CDR3 region has the DNA TGTGCCAGCAGTCCCGACAGGGGAGGCGAAAAACTGTTTTTT. Protein sequence: CASSPDRGGEKLFF.